This T cell receptor beta chain appears in the sequencing data of a study of T-cell reconstitution after alpha-beta-depleted transplantation in children. Germline-derived CDR1 and CDR2 are MGHRA and YSYEKL. CDR3 length: 13 amino acids. V was pared by 3 bases and J by 15 bases, with 18 bases between. This clonotype has a count of ten or more. Its antigen is not identified. Given a much more abundant clone one base away, this may be a read error. Whole-study results and caveats: Counts and diversity of T cells one year after transplant came mostly from newly produced T cells. In some patients, recipient T cells and intrathymic progenitors surviving conditioning explained high day-60 diversity. It was reported that alpha-beta T cells came from several hundred expanded graft clones (about two months after transplant).

During its preparation, the TCRbeta library received unique molecular identifiers. TCRdb analysed the PCR reads with MiXCR anew, one entry per CDR3 protein. The data contain some 95,000 distinct CDR3 sequences, more than 20% of them singletons. Sequencing used PBMCs, obtained before TCRalphabeta/CD19-depleted stem cell transplant. This sequence was found in a boy younger than 10 with acute lymphoblastic leukemia, due to receive a stem cell transplant. This rearrangement joins TRBV4-1 to TRBJ2-1, with D perhaps matching TRBD2 (6 bases). The CDR3 nucleotides are TGCGCCAGCAGCCAGGAGGGCCCTCGGAGGGGGTTCTTC. As protein: CASSQEGPRRGFF.